The T cell receptor beta chain described here comes from a study of T cells in localized non-small cell lung cancer. Study-level findings and limits: Measurement of T cell clonality placed uninvolved adjacent lung highest, above the level in tumor. A denser population of T cells in blood accompanied longer overall survival.

The protocol was immunoSEQ multiplex PCR, while the TCRdb copy is restricted to in-frame clones and leaves out a portion. Found here are roughly 48,000 clones, about 80% of them singletons; the top ten hold about a sixth. This clone has a handful of counts. The target antigen is unknown. Germline V CDR1 and CDR2: LGHNA, YNFKEQ. Trimming took 1 base from V and 2 from J, leaving 11 bases between them. This CDR3 has 15 amino acids. The chain employs TRBV4-2 and TRBJ1-1; no clear D gene. This sequence was found in a man between 35 and 75 years old with stage I squamous cell lung carcinoma. The sample in question was peripheral blood, obtained before any cancer treatment. Written as DNA, the CDR3 is TGTGCCAGCAGCCAAGGAGGTAGCGGAAACACTGAAGCTTTCTTT. It specifies CASSQGGSGNTEAFF.